What follows are 19 T cell receptor beta chains derived from one specimen sequenced in a study of cytomegalovirus exposure and HLA in healthy donors. The PCR contained 60 Vbeta and 13 Jbeta primers. The assay was immunoSEQ multiplex PCR, and TCRdb's table has in-frame clones only and misses some. This repertoire shows some 200,000 clones, about 74% found once; its top ten account for roughly 15%. The sequenced sample consisted of PBMCs. The origin of the receptors is a middle-aged man in good health and CMV-seronegative.

This chain connects TRBV5-1 to TRBJ2-7; TRBD2 is a possible D gene (6 bases). Germline V gives CDR1 SGHRS, CDR2 YFSETQ. This CDR3 contains 15 residues. Trimming pared 4 bases from V and 3 bases from J, leaving 17 bases between. CDR3 nucleotide sequence: TGCGCCAGCAGCCGAGAGAATCCTAGCGACTACGAGCAGTACTTC. Protein: CASSRENPSDYEQYF.

The table lists this clone with a count of one. The chain links TRBV6-4 to TRBJ2-2, with D uncertain. This CDR3 spans 14 amino acids. The germline V and J ends were trimmed by 0 bases and 7 bases, with 9 bases remaining between them. Germline lookup yields CDR1 MRHNA and CDR2 SNTAGT. CDR3: CASSDSETGGELFF. CDR3 DNA: TGTGCCAGCAGTGACTCGGAGACGGGCGGGGAGCTGTTTTTT.

This clone occurred once. Different DNA sequences within this sample yield the same CDR3. This chain links TRBV18 with TRBJ1-5, with a possible D match to TRBD1 (5 bases). The length of the CDR3 is 14 residues. Trimming left V 6 bases short and J 6 bases short, with 15 bases between. CDR1 is KGHSH and CDR2 is LQKENI in the germline V gene. The CDR3 DNA sequence: TGTGCCAGCTCCCCTGGAACGGGGGGTCAGCCCCAGCATTTT. Its translation: CASSPGTGGQPQHF.

This clone showed up just once. The chain carries TRBV2 and TRBJ1-3, with a weak D call TRBD1 (5 bases). The CDR3 runs to 15 residues. Germline V gene lookup returns CDR1 SNHLY and CDR2 FYNNEI. V was pared by 3 bases and J by 3 bases, with 12 bases between. This chain's CDR3 is CASSDPNTGGNTIYF. CDR3 sequence (DNA): TGTGCCAGCAGTGACCCCAACACAGGTGGAAACACCATATATTTT.

J is TRBJ1-6 and V is TRBV11-2; D is uncertain. CDR3 length: 14 amino acids. Looked up from germline, CDR1 is SGHAT and CDR2 is FQNNGV. V was shortened by 4 bases and J by 5 bases, with 9 bases between the two germline ends. The CDR3 nucleotides are TGTGCCAGCAGCTCACGCGGGAATAATTCACCCCTCCACTTT. As protein: CASSSRGNNSPLHF.

The chain recombines TRBV9 with TRBJ1-2, with D possibly being TRBD1 (5 bases). CDR1 and CDR2 (germline): SGDLS, YYNGEE. The CDR3 runs to 15 residues. The ends were cut back, 4 bases at V and 4 bases at J, with 17 bases in the middle. The CDR3 region has the DNA TGTGCCAGCAGCTCCGAAATCGGGGGGGGCTATGGCTACACCTTC. Its translation: CASSSEIGGGYGYTF.

CDR3 in DNA: TGTGCCAGTAGTATAGGGGCACGAGGGGCCAACGTCCTGACTTTC. Translated, it gives CASSIGARGANVLTF. The V and J genes are TRBV19 and TRBJ2-6; D call uncertain. V was clipped by 1 base and J by 4 bases, with 8 bases between them. Germline lookup yields CDR1 LNHDA and CDR2 SQIVND (reference sequence). The CDR3 consists of 15 residues.

This clone has a handful of counts. The chain joins TRBV2 to TRBJ2-3; tentative D call: TRBD1 (5 bases). Germline V gene data show CDR1 as SNHLY and CDR2 as FYNNEI. CDR3 size: 13 residues. With 8 bases removed from V and 2 bases from J, the gap between germline ends came to 11 bases. Here the CDR3 reads CASSDSLTDTQYF. The CDR3 coding sequence is TGTGCCAGCTCAGACAGCCTCACAGATACGCAGTATTTT.

This clone was observed a few times. This chain joins TRBV30 and TRBJ1-1, with D perhaps TRBD1 (6 bases). The germline gives CDR1 GTSNPN, CDR2 SVGIG (reference sequence). The CDR3 totals 12 residues. Trimming removed 3 bases from V and 4 bases from J, with 9 bases in between. In DNA form, the CDR3 reads TGTGCCTGGAGGCAGGGGCCCACTGAAGCTTTCTTT. Translating it yields CAWRQGPTEAFF. The full variable domain, rest sourced from reference TRBV30 and TRBJ1-1, is SQTIHQWPATLVQPVGSPLSLECTVEGTSNPNLYWYRQAAGRGLQLLFYSVGIGQISSEVPQNLSASRPQDRQFILSSKKLLLSDSGFYLCAWRQGPTEAFFGQGTRLTVV.

The chain uses TRBV6-1 and TRBJ2-7, with TRBD2 identical over 8 bases. Germline CDR1 reads MNHNS; CDR2 reads SASEGT. V shed 10 bases, J shed 3 bases, and the junction held 11 bases outside the gene matches. The CDR3 is 14 amino acids. The CDR3 DNA follows: TGTGCCACCACAGCCGCTAGCGGGTACTACGAGCAGTACTTC. Translating gives CATTAASGYYEQYF.

The genes are TRBV5-4 and TRBJ1-4, with 9 bases aligning to TRBD1. The CDR3 runs to 17 residues. With 4 bases clipped from V and 2 bases from J, the junction kept 9 bases outside the gene matches. Germline assignment: CDR1 SGHNT and CDR2 YYREEE (reference sequence). The CDR3 reads CASSRRQGVSTNEKLFF. The CDR3 nucleotides read TGTGCCAGCAGCCGCAGACAGGGGGTATCGACTAATGAAAAACTGTTTTTT.

This chain's CDR3 is CASSLWGTSGSRRGEQYF. As DNA, the CDR3 is TGTGCCAGCAGTTTATGGGGGACTAGCGGAAGCCGGCGTGGCGAGCAGTACTTC. V is TRBV28 and J is TRBJ2-7; 11 positions agree with TRBD2. CDR1 MDHEN and CDR2 SYDVKM come from the germline V gene. Trimming cost V 0 bases and J 6 bases; bases outside gene matches: 13. This CDR3 is 18 amino acids long.

J is TRBJ2-7 and V is TRBV6-5; maybe TRBD2 (5 bases). Between the trimmed V and J ends, which lost 3 bases and 6 bases, there was a span of 12 bases. Germline-derived CDR1 and CDR2 are MNHEY and SVGAGI. The CDR3 totals 13 residues. The CDR3 here is CASSYSARVEQYF. In DNA, the CDR3 is TGTGCCAGCAGTTATTCTGCGAGGGTCGAGCAGTACTTC.

The chain has TRBV12-5 and TRBJ1-2; 8 nucleotides line up with TRBD1. The CDR3 extends over 13 amino acids. Per germline, CDR1 LGHNT and CDR2 FRNRAP. V was pared by 1 base and J by 10 bases, with 5 bases of the junction left unmatched. The CDR3 here is CASGLAGQGDYTF. The CDR3 DNA follows: TGTGCTAGTGGTTTGGCCGGACAGGGAGACTACACCTTC.

This clone was detected only a few times. The chain couples TRBV5-1 to TRBJ2-5, with 11 bases lining up with TRBD1. In germline, CDR1 is SGHRS, CDR2 YFSETQ. The CDR3 has 13 amino acids. The ends lost 4 bases at V and 11 bases at J; junction bases unmatched: 7. CDR3 residues: CASSGQGAGEQYF. Written as DNA, the CDR3 is TGCGCCAGCAGCGGACAGGGGGCTGGAGAGCAGTACTTC.

The chain is built from TRBV30 and TRBJ1-5; 12 positions agree with TRBD1. Germline V lookup: CDR1 GTSNPN, CDR2 SVGIG (reference sequence). The CDR3 covers 16 residues. V shed 2 bases, J shed 9 bases, and the junction held 11 bases outside the gene matches. Here the CDR3 DNA reads TGTGCCTGGAGTCCGGGACAGGGGGCCCCCCGTGTGCCCCAGCATTTT. Its translation is CAWSPGQGAPRVPQHF.

The CDR3 nucleotides read TGTGCCAGCAGCCCTTGGGGAGAAGACGGAAACATTCAGTACTTC. It specifies CASSPWGEDGNIQYF. The chain recombines TRBV6-5 with TRBJ2-4; tentative D call: TRBD2 (5 bases). Trimming shortened V by 6 bases and J by 6 bases, and 18 bases separated the two germline ends. Germline CDR1 reads MNHEY; CDR2 reads SVGAGI. The CDR3 consists of 15 residues.

The V and J genes are TRBV7-2 and TRBJ2-7, with D maybe TRBD2 (6 bases). Trimming took 1 base from V and 2 from J, leaving 15 bases between them. The CDR3 consists of 16 residues. Germline V gives CDR1 SGHTA, CDR2 FQGNSA. The CDR3 DNA reads as TGTGCCAGCAGCTTAGGAAGTGGGAGACTAGCCTACGAGCAGTACTTC. This codes for CASSLGSGRLAYEQYF.

The chain combines TRBV7-8 with TRBJ2-6; D not certain. V lost 9 bases and J lost 0, with 9 bases in between. Germline loops: CDR1 SGHVS, CDR2 FQNEAQ. The CDR3 totals 14 residues. In DNA, the CDR3 is TGTGCCAGTCGACACTCCTCTGGGGCCAACGTCCTGACTTTC. It yields the protein CASRHSSGANVLTF.